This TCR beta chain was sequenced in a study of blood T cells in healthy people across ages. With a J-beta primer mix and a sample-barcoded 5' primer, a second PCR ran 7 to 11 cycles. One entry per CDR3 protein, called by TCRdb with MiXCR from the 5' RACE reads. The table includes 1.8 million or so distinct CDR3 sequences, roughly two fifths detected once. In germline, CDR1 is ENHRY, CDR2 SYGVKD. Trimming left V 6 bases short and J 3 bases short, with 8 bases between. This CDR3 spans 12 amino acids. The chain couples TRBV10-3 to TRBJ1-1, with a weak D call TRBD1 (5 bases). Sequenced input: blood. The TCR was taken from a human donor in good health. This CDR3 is CAISTGDTEAFF. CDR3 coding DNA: TGTGCCATCAGCACGGGGGACACTGAAGCTTTCTTT.